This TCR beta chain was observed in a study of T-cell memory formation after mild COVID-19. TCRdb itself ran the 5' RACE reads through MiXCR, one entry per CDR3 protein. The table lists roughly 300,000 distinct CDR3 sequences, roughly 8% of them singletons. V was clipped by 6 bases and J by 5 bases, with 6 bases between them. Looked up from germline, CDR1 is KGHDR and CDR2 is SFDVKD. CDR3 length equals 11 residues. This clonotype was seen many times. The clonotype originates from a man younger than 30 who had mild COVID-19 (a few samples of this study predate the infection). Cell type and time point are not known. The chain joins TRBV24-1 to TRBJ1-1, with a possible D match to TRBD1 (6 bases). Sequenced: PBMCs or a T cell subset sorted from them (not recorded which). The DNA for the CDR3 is TGTGCCACCAGTCAGGGGACTGAAGCTTTCTTT. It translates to CATSQGTEAFF.